Listed below are T cell receptor beta chains from one sample, sequenced in a study of T cells after yellow fever vaccination. TCRdb redid the calling of the 5' RACE reads with MiXCR, one entry per CDR3 protein. The sample includes 300,000 to 350,000 distinct CDR3 sequences, less than 9.5% of them seen just once. This sample comprised PBMCs, obtained approximately 40 days after the first yellow fever vaccination. Receptors were obtained from a young man who received the YFV17D yellow fever vaccine. CDR3s include the opening cysteine and the closing phenylalanine or tryptophan. The order of the fields is CDR3 length, clone size, J gene, V gene, D gene, CDR3 protein, CDR3 DNA. D genes are given only for firm matches. Clone size is given for some rows only: seen once, a few or many times, or a class if the clone is expanded.

length: 14; size: many; J: TRBJ1-1; V: TRBV4-1; D: NA; CDR3: CASSQDRANTEAFF; DNA: TGCGCCAGCAGCCAAGATCGGGCAAACACTGAAGCTTTCTTT
length: 12; size: few; J: TRBJ1-1; V: TRBV10-3; D: NA; CDR3: CAIRDTGTEAFF; DNA: TGTGCCATCAGGGACACCGGGACTGAAGCTTTCTTT
length: 16; size: NA; J: TRBJ2-6; V: TRBV5-1; D: NA; CDR3: CASSGTVSSGANVLTF; DNA: TGCGCCAGCAGCGGGACGGTGAGCTCTGGGGCCAACGTCCTGACTTTC
length: 14; size: few; J: TRBJ2-5; V: TRBV4-2; D: NA; CDR3: CASSQDSGKETQYF; DNA: TGTGCCAGCAGCCAAGACAGTGGCAAAGAGACCCAGTACTTC
length: 13; size: few; J: TRBJ2-5; V: TRBV20-1; D: NA; CDR3: CSARVRGVETQYF; DNA: TGCAGTGCTAGAGTCAGGGGGGTGGAGACCCAGTACTTC
length: 15; size: few; J: TRBJ1-5; V: TRBV7-9; D: TRBD1; CDR3: CASTHGQGALVPQHF; DNA: TGTGCCAGCACCCATGGACAGGGGGCTTTGGTGCCCCAGCATTTT
length: 19; size: NA; J: TRBJ2-2; V: TRBV5-1; D: TRBD2; CDR3: CASSLGQRGTRINTGELFF; DNA: TGCGCCAGCAGCTTGGGTCAGCGGGGGACCCGAATTAACACCGGGGAGCTGTTTTTT
length: 15; size: many; J: TRBJ2-2; V: TRBV5-1; D: TRBD1; CDR3: CASSAGTANTGELFF; DNA: TGTGCCAGTAGTGCCGGGACAGCGAACACCGGGGAGCTGTTTTTT
length: 15; size: many; J: TRBJ2-5; V: TRBV28; D: TRBD2; CDR3: CASRASGGSQETQYF; DNA: TGTGCCAGCAGGGCTAGCGGGGGCTCCCAAGAGACCCAGTACTTC
length: 15; size: few; J: TRBJ1-2; V: TRBV5-1; D: NA; CDR3: CASSLIRGLEYGYTF; DNA: TGCGCCAGCAGCTTGATTCGCGGGCTGGAGTATGGCTACACCTTC
length: 16; size: few; J: TRBJ1-1; V: TRBV15; D: NA; CDR3: CATSREEGRMNTEAFF; DNA: TGTGCCACCAGCAGAGAGGAAGGCAGGATGAACACTGAAGCTTTCTTT
length: 14; size: few; J: TRBJ1-1; V: TRBV5-1; D: NA; CDR3: CASSPYIDTTEAFF; DNA: TGCGCCAGCAGCCCTTATATTGATACCACTGAAGCTTTCTTT
length: 16; size: many; J: TRBJ2-3; V: TRBV2; D: NA; CDR3: CARTSGRQRAQDTQYF; DNA: TGTGCCAGGACAAGTGGTCGACAGAGGGCTCAAGATACGCAGTATTTT
length: 16; size: NA; J: TRBJ2-4; V: TRBV4-3; D: TRBD2; CDR3: CASSQDLKGLAGIQYF; DNA: TGCGCCAGCAGCCAAGATCTAAAGGGACTAGCAGGAATTCAGTACTTC
length: 15; size: many; J: TRBJ1-6; V: TRBV7-2; D: NA; CDR3: CASSLFGGNSSPLHF; DNA: TGTGCCAGCAGCTTATTTGGGGGCAACAGTTCACCCCTCCACTTT
length: 13; size: few; J: TRBJ1-2; V: TRBV7-2; D: NA; CDR3: CASSSLGRYGYTF; DNA: TGTGCCAGCAGCTCACTGGGGCGGTATGGCTACACCTTC
length: 19; size: many; J: TRBJ1-6; V: TRBV5-1; D: NA; CDR3: CASSSAGTLTSSYNSPLHF; DNA: TGCGCCAGCAGCTCCGCCGGGACCTTAACCAGCTCCTATAATTCACCCCTCCACTTT
length: 15; size: NA; J: TRBJ2-1; V: TRBV7-2; D: NA; CDR3: CASSLAFRSYNEQFF; DNA: TGTGCCAGCAGCTTAGCTTTCAGATCCTACAATGAGCAGTTCTTC
length: 14; size: many; J: TRBJ2-3; V: TRBV12-3/TRBV12-4; D: TRBD1; CDR3: CASSLVQGADTQYF; DNA: TGTGCCAGCAGTTTAGTTCAGGGGGCAGATACGCAGTATTTT
length: 17; size: few; J: TRBJ2-3; V: TRBV4-3; D: TRBD2; CDR3: CASSQGFGAGGTDTQYF; DNA: TGCGCCAGCAGCCAGGGCTTTGGAGCGGGGGGCACAGATACGCAGTATTTT
length: 14; size: NA; J: TRBJ2-4; V: TRBV5-1; D: NA; CDR3: CASAGRAHKNIQYF; DNA: TGCGCCAGCGCTGGGCGGGCTCACAAAAACATTCAGTACTTC
length: 16; size: many; J: TRBJ1-6; V: TRBV4-2; D: NA; CDR3: CASSPTAGQINSPLHF; DNA: TGTGCCAGCTCACCGACGGCGGGGCAGATTAATTCACCCCTCCACTTT
length: 16; size: NA; J: TRBJ2-7; V: TRBV9; D: NA; CDR3: CASSPGASTVSYEQYF; DNA: TGTGCCAGCAGCCCGGGGGCCAGCACCGTATCCTACGAGCAGTACTTC
length: 13; size: NA; J: TRBJ1-6; V: TRBV18; D: TRBD1; CDR3: CASGEGGDSPLHF; DNA: TGTGCCAGCGGGGAAGGGGGCGATTCACCCCTCCACTTT
length: 16; size: few; J: TRBJ2-7; V: TRBV7-2; D: TRBD2; CDR3: CASSITPPGAGGEQYF; DNA: TGTGCCAGCAGTATCACCCCGCCTGGGGCGGGGGGCGAGCAGTACTTC
length: 16; size: many; J: TRBJ2-4; V: TRBV6-2/TRBV6-3; D: TRBD1; CDR3: CASSPSRGRAKNIQYF; DNA: TGTGCCAGCAGTCCCTCCAGGGGGCGAGCCAAAAACATTCAGTACTTC
length: 17; size: NA; J: TRBJ2-1; V: TRBV5-1; D: NA; CDR3: CASSSPFDSRILNEQFF; DNA: TGCGCCAGCAGCTCACCCTTCGACAGTCGTATTCTAAATGAGCAGTTCTTC
length: 16; size: NA; J: TRBJ2-1; V: TRBV5-1; D: NA; CDR3: CASSLSLAREYNEQFF; DNA: TGCGCCAGCAGCTTGTCCCTAGCGAGGGAATACAATGAGCAGTTCTTC
length: 13; size: NA; J: TRBJ1-4; V: TRBV18; D: NA; CDR3: CASGGSTNEKLFF; DNA: TGTGCCAGCGGCGGGTCAACTAATGAAAAACTGTTTTTT
length: 15; size: few; J: TRBJ1-1; V: TRBV12-3/TRBV12-4; D: NA; CDR3: CASSLNRDMNTEAFF; DNA: TGTGCCAGCAGTTTGAACAGGGACATGAACACTGAAGCTTTCTTT
length: 14; size: NA; J: TRBJ1-5; V: TRBV25-1; D: NA; CDR3: CASSAALEQQPQHF; DNA: TGTGCCAGCAGTGCCGCTCTGGAGCAACAGCCCCAGCATTTT